Described below is a single T cell receptor beta chain sequence and its context. What it recognizes is unknown. The sample originates from a study of Graves' ophthalmopathy and Graves' hyperthyroidism. Study-wide results and caveats: Among thyroid clonotypes expanded above 0.001 frequency, most also appeared in blood. The model flagged ophthalmopathy progression at roughly 71% sensitivity and around 77% specificity.

Germline V gene lookup returns CDR1 LGHNA and CDR2 YSLEER. This CDR3 has 13 amino acids. With 4 bases removed from V and 8 bases from J, the gap between germline ends came to 12 bases. Certain patients were not enrolled. These were patients with other autoimmune diseases, uncontrolled infections, pregnancy or lactation. The diagnosis combined clinical symptoms, thyroxine, TRAb, thyroid ultrasound and orbital computed tomography scans. Beta-chain TCR CDR3 regions were amplified from RNA transcripts. The workflow started with a first-round RT-PCR run with HTBI primers and then moved on to a second-round multiplex PCR. MiXCR, run by TCRdb on the multiplex PCR reads, gives a single entry per CDR3 protein. Of over a million distinct CDR3 sequences listed, 35% to 45% were seen once; the top ten hold around 10%.

The chain combines TRBV4-3 with TRBJ1-5, with D uncertain. The TCR comes from an adult man with Graves' hyperthyroidism. The sequenced material came from peripheral blood or thyroid tissue (not recorded which). CDR3 protein: CASSPIRGEPQHF. The DNA of the CDR3 is TGCGCCAGCAGCCCCATCCGGGGAGAGCCCCAGCATTTT.